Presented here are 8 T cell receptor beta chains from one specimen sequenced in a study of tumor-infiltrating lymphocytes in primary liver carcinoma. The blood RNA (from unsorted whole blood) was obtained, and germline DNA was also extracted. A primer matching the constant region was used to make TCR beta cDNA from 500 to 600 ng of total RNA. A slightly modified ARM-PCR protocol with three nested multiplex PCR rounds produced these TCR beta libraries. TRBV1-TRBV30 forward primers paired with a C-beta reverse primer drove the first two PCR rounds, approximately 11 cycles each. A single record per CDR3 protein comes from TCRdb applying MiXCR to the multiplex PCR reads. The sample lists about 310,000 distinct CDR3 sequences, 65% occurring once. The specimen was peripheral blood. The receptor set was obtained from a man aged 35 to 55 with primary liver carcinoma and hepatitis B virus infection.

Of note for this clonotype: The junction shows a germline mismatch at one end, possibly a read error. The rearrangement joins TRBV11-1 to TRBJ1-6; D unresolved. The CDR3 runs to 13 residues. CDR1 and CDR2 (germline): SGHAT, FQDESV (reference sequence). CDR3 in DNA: TGTGCCAGCTCAAGAGAGGAGGCTTCACCCCTCCGCTTT. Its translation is CASSREEASPLRF.

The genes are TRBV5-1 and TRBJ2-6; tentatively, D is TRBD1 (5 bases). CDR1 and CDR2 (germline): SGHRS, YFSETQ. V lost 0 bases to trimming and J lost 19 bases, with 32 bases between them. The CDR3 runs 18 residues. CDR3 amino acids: CASSLGAGITSGANVITF. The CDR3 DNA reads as TGCGCCAGCAGCTTGGGGGCCGGTATAACCTCTGGGGCCAACGTCATAACTTTC.

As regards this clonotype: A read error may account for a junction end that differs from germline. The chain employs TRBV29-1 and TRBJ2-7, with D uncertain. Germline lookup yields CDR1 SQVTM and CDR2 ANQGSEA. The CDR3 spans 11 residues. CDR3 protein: CSVGHSYEQHF. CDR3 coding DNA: TGCAGCGTTGGACACTCATACGAGCAGCACTTC.

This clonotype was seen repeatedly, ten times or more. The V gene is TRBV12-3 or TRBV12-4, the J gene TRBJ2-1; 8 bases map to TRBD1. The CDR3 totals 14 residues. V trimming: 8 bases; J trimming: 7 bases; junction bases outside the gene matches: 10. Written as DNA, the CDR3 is TGTGCCAGCCTCTTAGGACAGGGCCTTAATGAGCAGTTCTTC. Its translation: CASLLGQGLNEQFF.

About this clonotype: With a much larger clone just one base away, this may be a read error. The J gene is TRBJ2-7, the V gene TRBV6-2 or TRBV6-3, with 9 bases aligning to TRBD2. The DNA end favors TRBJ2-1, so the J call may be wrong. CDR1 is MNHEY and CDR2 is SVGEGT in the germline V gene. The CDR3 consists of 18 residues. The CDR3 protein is CASSYPLGSGSSYNEQFF. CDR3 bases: TGTGCCAGCAGTTATCCCCTCGGTAGCGGGAGCTCCTACAATGAGCAGTTCTTC.

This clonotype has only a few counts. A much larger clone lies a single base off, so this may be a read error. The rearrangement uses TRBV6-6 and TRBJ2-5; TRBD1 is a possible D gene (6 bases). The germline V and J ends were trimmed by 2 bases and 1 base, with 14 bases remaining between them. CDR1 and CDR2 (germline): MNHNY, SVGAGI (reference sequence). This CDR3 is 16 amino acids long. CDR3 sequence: CASSYTLIRGQETQYF. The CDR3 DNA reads TGTGCCAGCAGTTACACCCTTATCAGGGGCCAAGAGACCCAGTACTTC.

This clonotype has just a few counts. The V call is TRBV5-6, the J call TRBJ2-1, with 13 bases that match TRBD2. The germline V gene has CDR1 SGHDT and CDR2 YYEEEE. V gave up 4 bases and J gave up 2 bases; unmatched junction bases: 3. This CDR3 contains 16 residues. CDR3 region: CASSRTSGSTYNEQFF. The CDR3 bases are TGTGCCAGCAGCAGGACTAGCGGGAGTACCTACAATGAGCAGTTCTTC.

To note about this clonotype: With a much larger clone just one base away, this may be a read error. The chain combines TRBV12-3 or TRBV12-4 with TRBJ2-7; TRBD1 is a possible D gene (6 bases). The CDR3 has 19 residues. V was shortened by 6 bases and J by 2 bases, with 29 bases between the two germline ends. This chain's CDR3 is CASSHPRRDIMIGTYEQYF. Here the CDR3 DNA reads TGTGCCAGCAGCCATCCCCGACGGGACATCATGATAGGGACCTACGAGCAGTACTTC.